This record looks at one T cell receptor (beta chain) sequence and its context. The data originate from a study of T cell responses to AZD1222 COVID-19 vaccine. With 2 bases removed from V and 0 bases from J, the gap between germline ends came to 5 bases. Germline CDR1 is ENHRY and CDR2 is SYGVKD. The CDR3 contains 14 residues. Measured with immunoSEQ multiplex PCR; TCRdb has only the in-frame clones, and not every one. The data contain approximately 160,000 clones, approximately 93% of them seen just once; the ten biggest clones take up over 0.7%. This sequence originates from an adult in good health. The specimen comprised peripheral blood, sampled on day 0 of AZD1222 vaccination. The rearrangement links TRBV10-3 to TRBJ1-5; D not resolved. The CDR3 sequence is CAISEGGSNQPQHF. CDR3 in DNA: TGTGCCATCAGTGAGGGCGGTAGCAATCAGCCCCAGCATTTT.